A selection of T cell receptor beta chains follows, all from one sample in a study of sequential checkpoint blockade in melanoma. Data came from immunoSEQ multiplex PCR; TCRdb stores just in-frame clones and leaves some out. The sample records approximately 7,000 clones, roughly 28% being singletons. The specimen comprised tumor tissue (inferred from file names), sampled from a patient given nivolumab and ipilimumab in sequence. These receptors all come from a human donor with melanoma. The CDR3 runs from the conserved cysteine through the conserved F or W. The order of the fields is J gene, D gene, V gene, clone size, CDR3 DNA, CDR3 protein. The D gene is left open where the match is weak. Not every row has a clone size; where given, it reads once, few, many or a size class.

J: TRBJ2-1
D: TRBD2
V: TRBV7-1
size: few
DNA: TGTGCCAGCAGCTTGACTAGCGGTTACAATGAGCAGTTCTTC
CDR3: CASSLTSGYNEQFF

J: TRBJ1-1
D: .
V: TRBV6-8
size: few
DNA: TGTGCCAGCAGTCGGGTTTTTGACACTGAAGCTTTCTTT
CDR3: CASSRVFDTEAFF

J: TRBJ2-4
D: .
V: TRBV6-8
size: few
DNA: TGTGCCAGCAATCCGACGGGTCCCCAGGGCATTCAGTACTTC
CDR3: CASNPTGPQGIQYF

J: TRBJ2-3
D: .
V: TRBV19
size: .
DNA: TGTGCCAGTAGTTCGGGGCTGGGCACAGATACGCAGTATTTT
CDR3: CASSSGLGTDTQYF

J: TRBJ2-3
D: TRBD2
V: TRBV9
size: few
DNA: TGTGCCAGCAGCGTAGAACAGACTAGCGGTTCGGATACGCAGTATTTT
CDR3: CASSVEQTSGSDTQYF

J: TRBJ2-3
D: .
V: TRBV30
size: few
DNA: TGTGCCTGGAGTCGACTAGCAGATACGCAGTATTTT
CDR3: CAWSRLADTQYF

J: TRBJ1-2
D: .
V: TRBV7-8
size: .
DNA: TGTGCCAGCAGCCAAGGGACAAACTATGGCTACACCTTC
CDR3: CASSQGTNYGYTF

J: TRBJ1-1
D: TRBD1
V: TRBV6-8
size: few
DNA: TGTGCCAGCACCTTGGGGGACAGTGAAGCTTTCTTT
CDR3: CASTLGDSEAFF

J: TRBJ1-4
D: .
V: TRBV30
size: .
DNA: TGTGCCTGGAGTTCGACGGACCCAACTAATGAAAAACTGTTTTTT
CDR3: CAWSSTDPTNEKLFF

J: TRBJ1-1
D: .
V: TRBV19
size: .
DNA: TGTGCCAGTATCAATTTAGGAGGGCTTACTGAAGCTTTCTTT
CDR3: CASINLGGLTEAFF

J: TRBJ1-4
D: .
V: TRBV12-5
size: .
DNA: TGTGCTAGTGGTTTGGGTCTGGAAGGTGAAAAACTGTTTTTT
CDR3: CASGLGLEGEKLFF

J: TRBJ2-1
D: .
V: TRBV6-8
size: .
DNA: TGTGCCAGCAGTTACCTCCGAGATGGGACCGGGGAAGTCAATGAGCAGTTCTTC
CDR3: CASSYLRDGTGEVNEQFF

J: TRBJ2-2
D: .
V: TRBV19
size: few
DNA: TGTGCCAGTAGTCCTATCGACAGTTGGACCGGGGAGCTGTTTTTT
CDR3: CASSPIDSWTGELFF

J: TRBJ2-3
D: TRBD2
V: TRBV6-8
size: few
DNA: TGTGCCATCAGTGGGGGCCCCGGACTAGCTATAGCAGATACGCAGTATTTT
CDR3: CAISGGPGLAIADTQYF

J: TRBJ2-1
D: .
V: TRBV9
size: few
DNA: TGTGCCAGCAGCGTAGTGGGCCGGACTGGGAATGAGCAGTTCTTC
CDR3: CASSVVGRTGNEQFF